Presented here are 10 T cell receptor beta chains from one specimen sequenced in a study of blood T cell repertoires in COVID-19. Data came from immunoSEQ multiplex PCR; TCRdb stores just in-frame clones and leaves some out. In the table there are hundreds of thousands of clones, 75% to 85% of which are singletons. The sequencing input was peripheral blood. The receptor set was obtained from a man in his forties or fifties with COVID-19, enrolled during active disease.

This sequence joins TRBV10-3 and TRBJ2-7, with TRBD2 identical over 11 bases. Looked up from germline, CDR1 is ENHRY and CDR2 is SYGVKD. After removal of 6 bases from V and 4 bases from J, the junction contained 5 bases not matched to a gene. There are 14 residues in the CDR3. The CDR3 here is CAISATSGRYEQYF. In DNA form, the CDR3 reads TGTGCCATCAGCGCCACTAGCGGGAGATACGAGCAGTACTTC.

This sequence joins TRBV24-1 and TRBJ2-3; maybe TRBD2 (6 bases). There are 14 residues in the CDR3. The ends were cut back, 3 bases at V and 2 bases at J, with 8 bases in the middle. Germline CDR1 is KGHDR and CDR2 is SFDVKD. In DNA, the CDR3 is TGTGCCACCAGTGATCGGGGGTTCACAGATACGCAGTATTTT. This sequence encodes CATSDRGFTDTQYF.

The chain links TRBV19 to TRBJ1-2, with 9 nucleotides matching TRBD1. Germline V gene lookup returns CDR1 LNHDA and CDR2 SQIVND (reference sequence). Trimming took 6 bases from V and 2 from J; bases not matched to a gene: 10. CDR3 length: 16 amino acids. CDR3 protein: CASRQISGTGNYGYTF. The CDR3 nucleotides read TGTGCCAGTAGACAAATATCCGGGACAGGGAACTATGGCTACACCTTC.

The chain recombines TRBV4-1 with TRBJ2-7, with D possibly matching TRBD1 (8 bases). CDR3 size: 16 residues. Germline assignment: CDR1 MGHRA and CDR2 YSYEKL. Between the trimmed V and J ends, which lost 2 bases and 2 bases, there was a span of 16 bases. In DNA, the CDR3 is TGCGCCAGCAGCCAAACTGACAGGGGAGGGACCTACGAGCAGTACTTC. Encoded protein: CASSQTDRGGTYEQYF.

The V call is TRBV10-3, the J call TRBJ1-6; 10 nucleotides agree with TRBD1. J lost 7 bases, V lost 0 bases, and 0 bases had no gene match. Germline V gene sequence: CDR1 ENHRY, CDR2 SYGVKD. The CDR3 is 15 amino acids. CDR3 protein: CAISESGQGNSPLHF. The CDR3 nucleotides read TGTGCCATCAGTGAGTCGGGACAGGGGAATTCACCCCTCCACTTT.

For the CDR3, the DNA is TGTGCCAGCACATATAGGGGGTTTAGCAATCAGCCCCAGCATTTT. Amino acid sequence: CASTYRGFSNQPQHF. The chain combines TRBV28 with TRBJ1-5; D might be TRBD1 (6 bases). The CDR3 has 15 residues. Looked up from germline, CDR1 is MDHEN and CDR2 is SYDVKM. Trimming shortened V by 7 bases and J by 0 bases, and 13 bases separated the two germline ends.

The V gene is TRBV15, the J gene TRBJ1-1, with a tentative D call TRBD1 (6 bases). CDR1 LNHNV and CDR2 YYDKDF come from the germline V gene (reference sequence). This CDR3 contains 12 residues. Deletions cut 5 bases from V and 10 bases from J, with 14 bases between. The CDR3 nucleotides are TGTGCCACCAGCCCTCGGGGCAGGGGAGCTTTCTTT. Translated: CATSPRGRGAFF.

V usage is TRBV6-5 and J usage is TRBJ2-7, with TRBD2 identical over 9 bases. V trimming: 4 bases; J trimming: 7 bases; junction bases outside the gene matches: 14. The CDR3 length is 16 residues. Germline loops: CDR1 MNHEY, CDR2 SVGAGI. The CDR3: CASSFLAGSSGREQYF. The CDR3 nucleotides read TGTGCCAGCAGTTTCCTAGCGGGGTCCTCCGGCCGAGAGCAGTACTTC.

The V call is TRBV27, the J call TRBJ2-2; tentative D call: TRBD2 (7 bases). This CDR3 is built from 16 residues. CDR1 and CDR2 from the germline V gene are MNHEY and SMNVEV (reference sequence). V lost 7 bases to trimming and J lost 3 bases, with 18 bases between them. CDR3 residues: CASTQRGGSDTGELFF. DNA for the CDR3: TGTGCCAGCACCCAAAGGGGGGGTAGCGACACCGGGGAGCTGTTTTTT.

Only a few counts were recorded for this clone. CDR3 nucleotides: TGTGCCAGCAGCTTCTCGGGTTTTGGCTACACCTTC. Translated, it gives CASSFSGFGYTF. The genes are TRBV7-3 and TRBJ1-2; no clear D gene. V was cut by 3 bases and J by 7 bases, with 9 bases left in between. CDR3 length equals 12 residues. Germline loops: CDR1 SGHTA, CDR2 FQGTGA.